Presented here are 2 T cell receptor beta chains from one specimen sequenced in a study of identical twins. TCRdb processed the 5' RACE reads anew with MiXCR; each CDR3 protein has one entry. The sample carries around 1.7 million distinct CDR3 sequences, under 35% recorded once. The sequenced material came from cord blood. These receptors were obtained from a newborn girl in good health.

V usage is TRBV25-1 and J usage is TRBJ1-4; D call uncertain. Germline CDR1 is MGHDK and CDR2 is SYGVNS. The CDR3 has 17 amino acids. Between the trimmed V and J ends, which lost 5 bases and 0 bases, there was a span of 16 bases. CDR3: CASSQPPGTPTNEKLFF. CDR3 nucleotides: TGTGCCAGCAGTCAACCCCCTGGCACCCCAACTAATGAAAAACTGTTTTTT.

The chain links TRBV5-5 to TRBJ1-2; 11 nucleotides line up with TRBD1. Germline CDR1 and CDR2: SGHKS and YYEKEE (reference sequence). V was clipped by 4 bases and J by 4 bases; unmatched bases: 12. The CDR3 covers 17 residues. The CDR3 here is CASSQPPGTGGLYGYTF. As DNA, the CDR3 is TGTGCCAGCAGCCAACCTCCTGGGACAGGGGGTCTCTATGGCTACACCTTC.